The clone carrying this TCR beta chain has ten or more counts. Germline CDR1 is MDHEN and CDR2 is SYDVKM. The CDR3 runs 15 residues. V gave up 3 bases and J gave up 10 bases, with 21 bases separating them. This specimen comes from a study of blood T cell repertoires in COVID-19. In the study overall: Researchers got acute and convalescent COVID-19 samples from the United States, Italy and Spain. In each case, the material was cDNA or gDNA derived from T cells, B-cell-depleted T cells, or PBMCs.

Methods used by the authors: Estimates of nucleated cell counts were drawn from the amplification of reference gene primers. Profiling relied on immunoSEQ multiplex PCR, and the TCRdb table lists in-frame clones only, not all of them. Clone size and V and J calls were adopted from that table, with D and trimming inferred from the DNA. The table records some 350,000 clones, roughly 86% of them present only once. This chain connects TRBV28 to TRBJ1-1, with D perhaps matching TRBD1 (5 bases). The sequencing input was peripheral blood. The source is a human donor in a cohort sampled during active COVID-19. CDR3 nucleotide sequence: TGTGCCAGCAGTTTCCCGAACAGGAAAGACCCTTTAGCTTTCTTT. This gives the protein CASSFPNRKDPLAFF.